Described below is a single T cell receptor (beta chain) sequence and its context. Its antigen is undetermined. The PCR used 60 Vbeta and 13 Jbeta primers. TCRdb's copy holds only in-frame clones and misses some; the assay was immunoSEQ multiplex PCR. The table lists around 140,000 clones, 70% to 80% of them singletons. Germline CDR1 is SGHAT and CDR2 is FQNNGV. V shed 4 bases and J 9 bases; nucleotides not matched to a gene: 14. The CDR3 contains 15 residues. This record belongs to a study of cytomegalovirus exposure and HLA in healthy donors. Study in general: Among roughly 180 million T cells, an earlier analysis found 120 million or so unique TCR beta sequences.

Regarding the study as a whole: One later analysis reportedly identified an Asian-associated ancestry cluster that showed fewer N-insertions than the 666-donor mean.

J is TRBJ2-5 and V is TRBV11-2, with 7 positions matching TRBD2. The sample consisted of PBMCs. This sequence was found in a woman aged 60-75 years in good health and CMV-seropositive. The CDR3 DNA sequence: TGTGCCAGCAGCTCCATAGTAAGCGGGAATGGCGCCCAGTACTTC. Amino acids: CASSSIVSGNGAQYF. Together with reference TRBV11-2 and TRBJ2-5, the CDR3 gives the full variable domain: EAGVAQSPRYKIIEKRQSVAFWCNPISGHATLYWYQQILGQGPKLLIQFQNNGVVDDSQLPKDRFSAERLKGVDSTLKIQPAKLEDSAVYLCASSSIVSGNGAQYFGPGTRLLVL.